This TCR beta chain was retrieved from a study of Tregs in tolerant kidney transplant recipients. Study results and caveats: Tregs expanded with activated donor B cells seemed most donor-specific. Biological reproducibility was not directly addressed, but technical replication error appeared minimal. Few patients were studied, so findings need validation in larger groups.

Concerning this clone: The target antigen is unknown.

Using immunoSEQ multiplex PCR, the repertoire was profiled, and TCRdb retains in-frame clones only, with some absent. The sample records about 240,000 clones, about four fifths being singletons. Unstimulated Tregs (CD4+CD25+CD127-) and CD4+CD25- non-Tregs were sorted from PBMCs. In germline, CDR1 is SGHTS, CDR2 YDEGEE. The V and J ends lost 0 bases and 2 bases respectively, with 15 bases between them. The CDR3 extends over 17 amino acids. The chain employs TRBV5-8 and TRBJ2-1; D unresolved. This receptor was obtained from a human donor in good health. The material sequenced was CD4+ T cells from blood. DNA for the CDR3: TGTGCCAGCAGCTTGGGGCACAGCCTGAGCACCTACAATGAGCAGTTCTTC. This gives the protein CASSLGHSLSTYNEQFF.